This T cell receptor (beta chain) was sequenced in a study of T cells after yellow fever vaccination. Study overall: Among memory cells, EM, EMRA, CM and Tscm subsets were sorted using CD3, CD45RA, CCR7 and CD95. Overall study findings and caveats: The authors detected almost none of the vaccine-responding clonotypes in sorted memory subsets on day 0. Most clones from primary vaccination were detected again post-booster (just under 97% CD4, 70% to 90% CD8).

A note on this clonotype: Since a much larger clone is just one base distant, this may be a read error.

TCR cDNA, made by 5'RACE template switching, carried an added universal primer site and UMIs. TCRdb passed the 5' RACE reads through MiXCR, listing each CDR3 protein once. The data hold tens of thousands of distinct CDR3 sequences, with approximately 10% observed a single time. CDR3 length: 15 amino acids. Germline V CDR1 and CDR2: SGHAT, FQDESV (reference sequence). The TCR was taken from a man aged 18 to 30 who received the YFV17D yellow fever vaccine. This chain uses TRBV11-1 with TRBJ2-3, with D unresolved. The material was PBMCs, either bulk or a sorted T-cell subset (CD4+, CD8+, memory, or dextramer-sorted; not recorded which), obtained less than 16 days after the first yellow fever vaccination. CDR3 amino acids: CASSFTRLFTNTQYF. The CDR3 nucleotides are TGTGCCAGCAGCTTCACTCGCCTCTTCACAAATACGCAGTATTTT.